This passage covers 9 T cell receptor beta chains from one sample sequenced in a study of T cell responses to AZD1222 COVID-19 vaccine. The method was immunoSEQ multiplex PCR; TCRdb's version includes in-frame clones alone and lacks a portion of them. The profile shows 150,000 to 200,000 clones, approximately 94% of them singletons. The specimen comprised peripheral blood, sampled on day 0 of AZD1222 vaccination. The receptors here all came from an adult in good health.

The chain has TRBV9 and TRBJ2-5; D uncertain. With 0 bases removed from V and 7 bases from J, the gap between germline ends came to 10 bases. The germline gives CDR1 SGDLS, CDR2 YYNGEE. The CDR3 loop spans 13 amino acids. Here the CDR3 DNA reads TGTGCCAGCAGCGTAGTACAGCTGGGGACCCAGTACTTC. It is translated as CASSVVQLGTQYF.

In DNA, the CDR3 is TGTGCCAGCAGTTTAATTTCTCAGCCCCAGCATTTT. Encoded protein: CASSLISQPQHF. The V gene is TRBV28, the J gene TRBJ1-5; D uncertain. CDR3 length equals 12 residues. V was clipped by 2 bases and J by 6 bases, with 5 bases between them. Germline V gives CDR1 MDHEN, CDR2 SYDVKM.

This clone was observed a few times. The chain is built from TRBV4-2 and TRBJ1-2, with no clear D. In germline, CDR1 is LGHNA, CDR2 YNFKEQ. Deletions cut 0 bases from V and 4 bases from J, with 9 bases between. The CDR3 is 14 amino acids. CDR3 amino acids: CASSQDWAVYGYTF. In DNA, the CDR3 is TGTGCCAGCAGCCAAGATTGGGCGGTCTATGGCTACACCTTC.

This clone was seen once. The chain is built from TRBV6-1 and TRBJ1-5, with D uncertain. V lost 3 bases and J lost 0, with 9 bases in between. Germline values: CDR1 MNHNS, CDR2 SASEGT. The CDR3 has 15 amino acids. CDR3 nucleotides: TGTGCCAGCAGTGAGCGGTCCACTAGCAATCAGCCCCAGCATTTT. Its translation: CASSERSTSNQPQHF.

This chain uses TRBV18 with TRBJ1-3; D is undetermined. In germline, CDR1 is KGHSH, CDR2 LQKENI. The V end was cut by 3 bases, the J end by 7 bases, with 10 bases between. CDR3 length: 13 amino acids. The CDR3 DNA is TGTGCCAGCTCACCCCAGCTCGGGAACACCATATATTTT. Protein sequence: CASSPQLGNTIYF.

The chain employs TRBV18 and TRBJ1-6, with 7 bases fitting TRBD1. From germline, CDR1 is KGHSH and CDR2 LQKENI. The CDR3 extends over 17 amino acids. After removal of 2 bases from V and 0 bases from J, the junction contained 4 bases not matched to a gene. CDR3: CASSPTGVSSYNSPLHF. The CDR3 nucleotides are TGTGCCAGCTCACCAACAGGGGTGAGCTCCTATAATTCACCCCTCCACTTT. Based on the CDR3 plus reference TRBV18 and TRBJ1-6, the full variable domain is NAGVMQNPRHLVRRRGQEARLRCSPMKGHSHVYWYRQLPEEGLKFMVYLQKENIIDESGMPKERFSAEFPKEGPSILRIQQVVRGDSAAYFCASSPTGVSSYNSPLHFGNGTRLTVT.

The chain is built from TRBV5-1 and TRBJ1-5, with D perhaps TRBD1 (5 bases). Trimming took off 0 bases at V and 2 bases at J, with 6 bases between the two ends. The CDR3 consists of 14 residues. Germline V lookup: CDR1 SGHRS, CDR2 YFSETQ. The CDR3 nucleotides read TGCGCCAGCAGCTTGGGGGGGGGCAATCAGCCCCAGCATTTT. Translation gives CASSLGGGNQPQHF.

V and J are TRBV5-1 and TRBJ1-3; D unresolved. This CDR3 region has 16 residues. Germline values: CDR1 SGHRS, CDR2 YFSETQ. V was trimmed by 1 base and J by 2 bases, leaving 13 bases between them. CDR3 sequence reads: CASSLSGVSPGNTIYF. The CDR3 nucleotides read TGCGCCAGCAGCTTGTCCGGTGTGAGCCCTGGAAACACCATATATTTT.

The chain is built from TRBV2 and TRBJ2-7, with D perhaps TRBD1 (5 bases). The CDR3 is made up of 14 amino acids. V was shortened by 3 bases and J by 2 bases, with 11 bases between the two germline ends. CDR1 SNHLY and CDR2 FYNNEI come from the germline V gene. The CDR3 bases are TGTGCCAGCAGTGAGAAAGGGGCCCCCTACGAGCAGTACTTC. Translated: CASSEKGAPYEQYF.